A single sample gave rise to the 17 T cell receptor beta chains below, sequenced in a study of graft-versus-host responses after intestinal transplantation. The repertoire was sequenced with immunoSEQ multiplex PCR; TCRdb's copy has only in-frame clones and lacks some. The sample has over 60,000 clones; roughly 90% are singletons. Sample: bone marrow, taken approximately 100 weeks after intestinal transplantation. All receptors derive from a human patient who received an intestinal transplant, so some T cells may come from the graft donor.

The chain employs TRBV19 and TRBJ2-4; 7 bases align to TRBD1. Germline assignment: CDR1 LNHDA and CDR2 SQIVND (reference sequence). The V segment lost 6 bases and the J segment 0 bases; nucleotides outside the gene matches: 17. There are 19 residues in the CDR3. As DNA, the CDR3 is TGTGCCAGTAGCCCAGCGAGAGGACAGGAAGGGTTAGCCAAAAACATTCAGTACTTC. This sequence encodes CASSPARGQEGLAKNIQYF.

This clone has just one count. The rearrangement joins TRBV18 to TRBJ1-3, with 10 bases that match TRBD1. With 2 bases clipped from V and 8 bases from J, the junction kept 9 bases outside the gene matches. This CDR3 region has 16 residues. In germline, CDR1 is KGHSH, CDR2 LQKENI. CDR3 loop: CASSPGTGAVLDTIYF. The CDR3 DNA follows: TGTGCCAGCTCACCAGGGACAGGGGCCGTGTTGGACACCATATATTTT. Supplemented by reference TRBV18 and TRBJ1-3, the full variable domain reads NAGVMQNPRHLVRRRGQEARLRCSPMKGHSHVYWYRQLPEEGLKFMVYLQKENIIDESGMPKERFSAEFPKEGPSILRIQQVVRGDSAAYFCASSPGTGAVLDTIYFGEGSWLTVV.

DNA of the CDR3: TGTGCCAGCAGTGCGGGATTTGGCGGCTACAATGAGCAGTTCTTC. This sequence encodes CASSAGFGGYNEQFF. This chain uses TRBV2 with TRBJ2-1, with a possible D match to TRBD2 (5 bases). Per germline, CDR1 SNHLY and CDR2 FYNNEI. The CDR3 runs 15 residues. Between the trimmed V and J ends, which lost 4 bases and 3 bases, there was a span of 13 bases.

The chain has TRBV4-1 and TRBJ2-7; no firm D call. CDR1 MGHRA and CDR2 YSYEKL come from the germline V gene. The V end was cut by 4 bases, the J end by 3 bases, with 10 bases between. This CDR3 has 13 residues. This CDR3 reads CASSLESFYEQYF. The CDR3 nucleotides read TGCGCCAGCAGCCTAGAGTCCTTCTACGAGCAGTACTTC.

Notes on this clone: This may arise from a read error, as a much more abundant clone is one base away. The chain joins TRBV4-1 to TRBJ2-3, with 8 positions matching TRBD1. This CDR3 is 16 amino acids long. Germline CDR1 reads MGHRA; CDR2 reads YSYEKL. The V gene end was trimmed by 0 bases and the J gene end by 1 base; junction bases not matched to a gene: 3. CDR3 coding DNA: TGCGCCAGCAGCCAAGATCCGGGACAGGGCACAGATACGCAGTATTTT. The encoded protein is CASSQDPGQGTDTQYF.

The chain couples TRBV11-1 to TRBJ2-5; perhaps TRBD2 as D (6 bases). V dropped 6 bases and J dropped 4 bases, with 9 bases sitting between them. Germline values: CDR1 SGHAT, CDR2 FQDESV (reference sequence). This CDR3 is 12 amino acids long. The CDR3: CASRQGGETQYF. DNA of the CDR3: TGTGCCAGCAGGCAGGGAGGAGAGACCCAGTACTTC.

The V call is TRBV9, the J call TRBJ2-2; D is unclear. The V and J ends lost 9 bases and 2 bases respectively, with 14 bases between them. CDR1 is SGDLS, CDR2 YYNGEE, per germline. The CDR3 length is 14 residues. The CDR3 sequence is CATAVDHNTGELFF. Written as DNA, the CDR3 is TGTGCCACTGCCGTGGACCACAACACCGGGGAGCTGTTTTTT.

This clone came up once. The chain couples TRBV7-9 to TRBJ2-5; D is ambiguous. The ends were cut back, 5 bases at V and 5 bases at J, with 9 bases in the middle. The CDR3 contains 12 residues. In germline, CDR1 is SEHNR, CDR2 FQNEAQ (reference sequence). The CDR3 region has the DNA TGTGCCAGCAGCCTGATGGGCGAGACCCAGTACTTC. Protein: CASSLMGETQYF.

The V and J genes are TRBV27 and TRBJ2-3, with TRBD1 identical over 7 bases. Germline V gene data show CDR1 as MNHEY and CDR2 as SMNVEV (reference sequence). J was trimmed by 7 bases and V by 5 bases; bases with no gene match: 12. The CDR3 sequence is 15 residues long. This CDR3 is CASSQGEMDQNTQYF. In DNA, the CDR3 is TGTGCCAGCAGTCAGGGGGAGATGGATCAGAATACGCAGTATTTT.

This clone was counted a single time. V and J are TRBV4-1 and TRBJ2-1; D is tentatively TRBD1 or TRBD2 (5 bases each). Germline V lookup: CDR1 MGHRA, CDR2 YSYEKL. The length of the CDR3 is 11 residues. V lost 9 bases and J 6 bases, leaving 9 bases between the germline ends. The CDR3 sequence: CASGTANEQFF. The CDR3 DNA follows: TGCGCCAGTGGGACCGCCAATGAGCAGTTCTTC.

The chain couples TRBV27 to TRBJ1-1, with 8 bases that match TRBD1. J lost 4 bases, V lost 1 base, and 5 bases had no gene match. CDR1 is MNHEY, CDR2 SMNVEV, per germline (reference sequence). The CDR3 is made up of 15 amino acids. For the CDR3, the DNA is TGTGCCAGCAGTTTATTTGGCAGGGGGCCCACTGAAGCTTTCTTT. Encoded protein: CASSLFGRGPTEAFF.

The chain is built from TRBV9 and TRBJ2-2; perhaps D is TRBD1 or TRBD2 (5 bases each). The CDR3 contains 15 residues. Looked up from germline, CDR1 is SGDLS and CDR2 is YYNGEE. Trimming left V 0 bases short and J 4 bases short, with 10 bases between. CDR3 sequence (DNA): TGTGCCAGCAGCGTAGGAGGGGTAGCCACCGGGGAGCTGTTTTTT. Residues: CASSVGGVATGELFF.

The chain is built from TRBV15 and TRBJ2-3; TRBD1 agrees at 8 bases. After removal of 0 bases from V and 2 bases from J, the junction contained 7 bases not matched to a gene. Germline V CDR1 and CDR2: LNHNV, YYDKDF (reference sequence). This CDR3 contains 17 residues. CDR3 nucleotide sequence: TGTGCCACCAGCAGAGATTTAGCGGACAGGGACACAGATACGCAGTATTTT. This translates into CATSRDLADRDTDTQYF.

This clone was seen only once. The chain joins TRBV15 to TRBJ2-7, with 8 bases fitting TRBD1. V lost 3 bases, J lost 3 bases, and 7 bases stayed unmatched. There are 15 residues in the CDR3. Germline V CDR1 and CDR2: LNHNV, YYDKDF (reference sequence). CDR3 loop: CATSSLLDRDYEQYF. CDR3 nucleotide sequence: TGTGCCACCAGCAGCCTCCTGGACAGGGACTACGAGCAGTACTTC.

The chain combines TRBV6-5 with TRBJ2-3; TRBD2 matches 9 bases. V was pared by 6 bases and J by 11 bases, with 12 bases of the junction left unmatched. CDR3 length: 14 amino acids. Germline CDR1 and CDR2: MNHEY and SVGAGI. The CDR3 nucleotides read TGTGCCAGCAGATCGGGACTAGCACAGATAAGGCAGTATTTT. Translating gives CASRSGLAQIRQYF.

The chain joins TRBV6-5 to TRBJ2-1; D call uncertain. Germline CDR1 reads MNHEY; CDR2 reads SVGAGI. V gave up 1 base and J gave up 9 bases, with 4 bases separating them. The CDR3 has 11 amino acids. The CDR3: CASSYLSEQFF. In nucleotides, the CDR3 is TGTGCCAGCAGTTACTTGAGTGAGCAGTTCTTC.

This rearrangement joins TRBV11-2 to TRBJ2-1; D unclear. The V and J ends lost 1 base and 9 bases respectively, with 10 bases between them. The germline V gene encodes CDR1 SGHAT and CDR2 FQNNGV. This CDR3 spans 13 amino acids. CDR3 residues: CASSLVVSGEQFF. For the CDR3, the DNA is TGTGCCAGCAGCTTAGTTGTATCCGGTGAGCAGTTCTTC.